Shown below are 23 T cell receptor beta chains from a single sample sequenced in a study of blood T cells in healthy people across ages. A second PCR of roughly 7 to 11 cycles used a sample-barcoded 5' primer and a J-beta primer mix. TCRdb processed the 5' RACE reads anew with MiXCR; each CDR3 protein has one entry. Among hundreds of thousands of distinct CDR3 sequences listed, approximately 21% were seen once. Sequences were obtained from blood. Receptor source: a man between 65 and 85 years old in good health.

This clonotype came up a few times. The chain links TRBV20-1 to TRBJ2-5, with 11 bases that match TRBD2. Per the germline V gene, CDR1 is DFQATT and CDR2 is SNEGSKA (reference sequence). The CDR3 runs to 15 residues. The J segment lost 4 bases and the V segment lost 3 bases, leaving 7 bases of the junction unmatched. In DNA, the CDR3 is TGCAGTGCTAGCAGACTAGCGGGAAGCGGAGAGACCCAGTACTTC. The encoded protein is CSASRLAGSGETQYF.

In its sample, this clonotype was seen a few times. The chain carries TRBV7-9 and TRBJ2-1; TRBD2 matches 13 bases. V shed 0 bases and J 7 bases; nucleotides not matched to a gene: 6. The CDR3 has 17 residues. From germline, CDR1 is SEHNR and CDR2 FQNEAQ (reference sequence). The CDR3 protein is CASSLAQGLAGANEQFF. CDR3 sequence (DNA): TGTGCCAGCAGCTTAGCCCAAGGACTAGCGGGGGCAAATGAGCAGTTCTTC.

The chain's CDR3 is CASSQTGQTRTGELFF. Written as DNA, the CDR3 is TGCGCCAGCAGCCAGACGGGACAGACTAGGACCGGGGAGCTGTTTTTT. The chain couples TRBV4-1 to TRBJ2-2; the D gene is possibly TRBD1 (7 bases). Trimming pared 3 bases from V and 5 bases from J, leaving 16 bases between. Germline-derived CDR1 and CDR2 are MGHRA and YSYEKL. The CDR3 spans 16 residues.

The CDR3 DNA follows: TGTGCCAGCAGTTTAGAACGGGACAGAAAGAATGAAAAACTGTTTTTT. It codes for CASSLERDRKNEKLFF. The V gene is TRBV27, the J gene TRBJ1-4; 7 nucleotides agree with TRBD1. Unmatched junction bases numbered 8, after V lost 2 bases and J lost 5 bases. Looked up from germline, CDR1 is MNHEY and CDR2 is SMNVEV (reference sequence). CDR3 length: 16 amino acids.

The chain carries TRBV20-1 and TRBJ2-7; 9 bases match TRBD2. V was pared by 3 bases and J by 4 bases, with 4 bases of the junction left unmatched. Germline assignment: CDR1 DFQATT and CDR2 SNEGSKA (reference sequence). The CDR3 contains 13 residues. The CDR3 coding sequence is TGCAGTGCTAGGAGTCTAGCGGGGTACGAGCAGTACTTC. Encoded protein: CSARSLAGYEQYF.

This chain joins TRBV29-1 and TRBJ2-5; TRBD1 matches at 10 bases. After removal of 6 bases from V and 5 bases from J, the junction contained 3 bases not matched to a gene. Germline CDR1 SQVTM, CDR2 ANQGSEA. The CDR3 totals 12 residues. As DNA, the CDR3 is TGCAGCGTGACAGGGGGCGTCGAGACCCAGTACTTC. Its protein is CSVTGGVETQYF.

V usage is TRBV3-1 and J usage is TRBJ2-1; D not resolved. Germline assignment: CDR1 LGHDT and CDR2 YNNKEL (reference sequence). Trimming pared 5 bases from V and 3 bases from J, leaving 5 bases between. The CDR3 contains 12 residues. CDR3 nucleotides: TGTGCCAGCAGCGGATTCTACAATGAGCAGTTCTTC. Protein product: CASSGFYNEQFF.

This clonotype has a count of ten or more. This chain connects TRBV11-2 to TRBJ2-3, with no clear D. The CDR3 runs to 11 residues. The germline gives CDR1 SGHAT, CDR2 FQNNGV. Trimming cost V 8 bases and J 2 bases, with 5 bases left between them. The CDR3 bases are TGTGCCAGCCGCCTCACAGATACGCAGTATTTT. Its translation is CASRLTDTQYF.

In this sample, this clonotype turned up many times. This chain joins TRBV18 and TRBJ1-4; perhaps TRBD1 as D (5 bases). V was cut by 4 bases and J by 5 bases, with 8 bases left in between. The CDR3 spans 13 residues. Looked up from germline, CDR1 is KGHSH and CDR2 is LQKENI. The chain's CDR3 is CASSRGTNEKLFF. CDR3 bases: TGTGCCAGCTCACGAGGGACGAATGAAAAACTGTTTTTT.

This chain joins TRBV10-2 and TRBJ2-5, with TRBD1 identical over 7 bases. The CDR3 consists of 16 residues. The junction had 11 bases not matched to a gene; V was cut back by 5 bases and J by 2 bases. The germline V gene has CDR1 WSHSY and CDR2 SAAADI. The CDR3 loop is CASSYLMGRGQETQYF. The CDR3 DNA reads as TGCGCCAGCAGTTACTTAATGGGCAGGGGGCAAGAGACCCAGTACTTC.

The J gene is TRBJ2-1, the V gene TRBV7-2; 7 bases fit TRBD2. The V and J ends lost 3 bases and 5 bases, in that order; junction bases with no gene match: 10. This CDR3 is built from 16 residues. Germline loops: CDR1 SGHTA, CDR2 FQGNSA. CDR3 region: CASSFSSASGDNEQFF. The CDR3 region has the DNA TGTGCCAGCAGCTTTTCCTCGGCTAGCGGTGACAATGAGCAGTTCTTC.

V gene TRBV29-1 combines with J gene TRBJ2-5; D is perhaps TRBD1 (7 bases). Matching the DNA end better, TRBJ2-1 makes the J call doubtful. Germline V gene sequence: CDR1 SQVTM, CDR2 ANQGSEA. This CDR3 is built from 13 residues. CDR3 residues: CSGVQGPGDEQFF. CDR3 sequence (DNA): TGCAGCGGTGTACAGGGGCCGGGGGATGAGCAGTTCTTC.

This clonotype showed up just a few times. The V and J genes are TRBV20-1 and TRBJ2-2; D call uncertain. The germline gives CDR1 DFQATT, CDR2 SNEGSKA (reference sequence). Trimming shortened V by 1 base and J by 6 bases, and 9 bases separated the two germline ends. CDR3 length: 13 residues. CDR3 coding DNA: TGCAGTGCTAGAGGGCCTCTGGCCGGGGAGCTGTTTTTT. Translated, it gives CSARGPLAGELFF.

The chain employs TRBV18 and TRBJ2-7; D remains ambiguous. Germline V gene data show CDR1 as KGHSH and CDR2 as LQKENI. The V and J ends lost 6 bases and 5 bases respectively, with 14 bases between them. CDR3 length: 13 amino acids. In DNA form, the CDR3 reads TGTGCCAGCTCTCCCGTCATGAGCAACGAGCAGTACTTC. It translates to CASSPVMSNEQYF.

The chain recombines TRBV4-2 with TRBJ1-6; 7 nucleotides align to TRBD1. The CDR3 is 15 residues long. Germline assignment: CDR1 LGHNA and CDR2 YNFKEQ. V gave up 1 base and J gave up 9 bases; unmatched junction bases: 6. The CDR3 region has the DNA TGTGCCAGCAGCCAAGGAGGGACAGAGGTTTCACCCCTCCACTTT. Its translation: CASSQGGTEVSPLHF.

This clonotype was observed many times. This rearrangement joins TRBV27 to TRBJ2-7, with a tentative D call TRBD2 (6 bases). Trimming took 7 bases from V and 3 from J, leaving 19 bases between them. Germline loops: CDR1 MNHEY, CDR2 SMNVEV (reference sequence). CDR3 length equals 15 residues. The CDR3 sequence is CASKTTGSPLYEQYF. CDR3 coding DNA: TGTGCCAGCAAGACTACCGGGAGCCCGCTCTACGAGCAGTACTTC.

This clonotype was counted between two and nine times. The chain uses TRBV20-1 and TRBJ2-7; 9 bases line up with TRBD2. Germline CDR1 is DFQATT and CDR2 is SNEGSKA (reference sequence). The CDR3 covers 14 residues. V shed 0 bases and J 3 bases; nucleotides not matched to a gene: 3. CDR3 DNA sequence: TGCAGTGCTAGAGAGTCTAGCGGGATCTACGAGCAGTACTTC. Translating it yields CSARESSGIYEQYF.

This chain uses TRBV2 with TRBJ2-1, with 9 bases that match TRBD2. V was clipped by 4 bases and J by 7 bases; unmatched bases: 14. The V gene's germline CDR1 is SNHLY and CDR2 FYNNEI. The CDR3 is 17 residues long. CDR3 nucleotide sequence: TGTGCCAGCAGTGCACCCTCGAAGCGGGAGGCATTTAATGAGCAGTTCTTC. This translates into CASSAPSKREAFNEQFF. Full variable domain (rest looked up from reference TRBV2 and TRBJ2-1): EPEVTQTPSHQVTQMGQEVILRCVPISNHLYFYWYRQILGQKVEFLVSFYNNEISEKSEIFDDQFSVERPDGSNFTLKIRSTKLEDSAMYFCASSAPSKREAFNEQFFGPGTRLTVL.

The chain uses TRBV5-1 and TRBJ2-7, with D perhaps matching TRBD1 (5 bases). Germline CDR1 is SGHRS and CDR2 is YFSETQ. Trimming took off 1 base at V and 6 bases at J, with 20 bases between the two ends. The CDR3 is 16 residues long. CDR3 amino acids: CASSLNVAGASLEQYF. DNA for the CDR3: TGCGCCAGCAGCTTGAATGTAGCTGGGGCCTCTCTCGAGCAGTACTTC.

The chain uses TRBV28 and TRBJ2-6; 8 positions agree with TRBD2. This CDR3 is 18 amino acids long. V lost 6 bases and J lost 1; bases outside the gene matches: 11. CDR1 and CDR2 (germline): MDHEN, SYDVKM. The CDR3 DNA follows: TGTGCCAGCAGCCGTAACGGGGGGGCGATATCTGGGGCCAACGTCCTGACTTTC. Protein sequence: CASSRNGGAISGANVLTF.

The chain carries TRBV5-1 and TRBJ2-1; 7 nucleotides align to TRBD2. This CDR3 has 16 residues. Germline-derived CDR1 and CDR2 are SGHRS and YFSETQ. V lost 3 bases to trimming and J lost 3 bases; unmatched junction nucleotides: 9. The CDR3 DNA follows: TGCGCCAGCAGCTCTGGCACACTAGCGTTCTACAATGAGCAGTTCTTC. It is translated as CASSSGTLAFYNEQFF.

The rearrangement links TRBV6-2 or TRBV6-3 to TRBJ1-4; a possible D gene is TRBD1 (6 bases). CDR1 and CDR2 from the germline V gene are MNHEY and SVGEGT. The CDR3 consists of 14 residues. Deletions cut 8 bases from V and 5 bases from J, with 15 bases between. The CDR3 spells CASSGGDINEKLFF. Written as DNA, the CDR3 is TGTGCCAGCTCGGGGGGCGACATAAATGAAAAACTGTTTTTT.

V gene TRBV9 combines with J gene TRBJ2-6, with a tentative D call TRBD1 (5 bases). Trimming cost V 3 bases and J 0 bases, with 13 bases left between them. The CDR3 is made up of 17 amino acids. Per germline, CDR1 SGDLS and CDR2 YYNGEE. The CDR3 sequence is CASSALTASSGANVLTF. The DNA of the CDR3 is TGTGCCAGCAGCGCTCTGACAGCTAGCTCTGGGGCCAACGTCCTGACTTTC.